The clone carrying this T cell receptor (beta chain) was counted ten times or more. Its antigen remains unidentified. The CDR3 sequence is 12 residues long. Germline assignment: CDR1 MDHEN and CDR2 SYDVKM. V lost 5 bases, J lost 8 bases, and 12 bases lay in between. Time point noted: persistent/refractory GD, antithyroid drugs over 5 years with positive TRAb. Generation of the TCR library employed RNA extracted from PBMCs. This record belongs to a study of regulatory T cells in long-lasting Graves disease. Study findings and constraints: When disease was persistent, TRBV28, TRBJ1-2 and TRBJ2-5 were the favored segments.

To make TCR beta libraries, researchers used iRepertoire HTBI primers and Arm-PCR of CDR3 regions. MiXCR, run by TCRdb on the multiplex PCR reads, gives a single entry per CDR3 protein. The sample has fewer than 600,000 distinct CDR3 sequences, roughly 23% seen once. This clonotype originated in a female donor with Graves disease. The sequences come from peripheral blood mononuclear cells (PBMCs), collected when the disease was refractory, from a patient treated with antithyroid drugs. J is TRBJ1-2 and V is TRBV28, with D tentatively TRBD1 (5 bases). The CDR3 DNA reads TGTGCCAGCAGTAGCGGGACGTGGGGCTACACCTTC. Translating it yields CASSSGTWGYTF.